This T cell receptor beta chain originates from a study of blood T cell repertoires in COVID-19 (dated by TCRdb to 2018 to 2021). For the wider study: The collaborator samples originated in the United States, Italy and Spain and spanned the acute and convalescent phases of COVID-19. The prospective study material was composed of cDNA or gDNA derived from T cells, B-cell-depleted T cells, or PBMCs. Subjects who had been exposed to COVID-19, were actively infected with it, or had recovered from it provided the deeply sampled blood TCRbeta repertoires that made up the dataset. The repertoires were made available in a free public database intended to serve as a resource for research on the immune response to SARS-CoV-2. The samples were drawn from two sources: the first 160 participants of the ongoing ImmuneRACE study, and 1,000 to 1,500 subjects contributed by 6 global collaborators. Sample metadata almost always included a de-identified subject ID, COVID-19 status, age in years and sex. Where HLA class I and class II types were available, the types were taken from metadata supplied by the sample provider, not from assay-based typing. Broader findings and caveats from the paper: The amount of clinical and demographic metadata varied by source and participant and was provided uncurated.

Spanning cysteine to phenylalanine, the CDR3 consists of 12 amino acids. Solely the CDR3 DNA is kept, with 36 bases framed from the first base. Between the V and J ends, shortened by 6 bases and 5 bases respectively, the junction contains 8 bases. The collaborating institutions used their own protocols to collect whole blood in K2EDTA tubes. For TCRbeta analysis, collaborators shipped samples in one of three forms: frozen whole blood, isolated PBMCs, or DNA extracted from either of those sample types. A remark on this clone: Its antigen has not been determined. One base away there is no much larger clone; base qualities are not given.

TCRbeta CDR3 regions were amplified from genomic DNA using the immunoSEQ Assay, a bias-controlled multiplex PCR. As for how the authors treated the data: The number of nucleated cells in each sample was estimated from the amplification of reference gene primers within the assay. To quantify the absolute abundance of each unique TCRbeta CDR3 rearrangement, sequence reads were collapsed and filtered. Productive Simpson clonality was computed per sample as the square root of Simpson's diversity index over productive rearrangements. Drawn from immuneACCESS, this table holds only the in-frame rearrangements with V and J called that TCRdb kept. Clones are partly lost; checked studies trace under half to an unresolved V gene and leave the rest unexplained. Clone size and the V and J calls come from that table; the DNA yielded D and trimming. The sample data list 180,000 or so clones, and 75% to 90% of these were observed just once. Around 7% of the sample goes to the ten largest clones.

The sequencing sample was made of peripheral blood. The rearranged chain carries TRBV12-3 or TRBV12-4 and TRBJ2-1, with the D gene call left open. The clonotype was recovered from a man aged 35-49 years with acute or convalescent COVID-19. CDR3 reads: CASSRTNNEQFF. The DNA reads as follows: TGTGCCAGCAGCCGCACAAACAATGAGCAGTTCTTC.